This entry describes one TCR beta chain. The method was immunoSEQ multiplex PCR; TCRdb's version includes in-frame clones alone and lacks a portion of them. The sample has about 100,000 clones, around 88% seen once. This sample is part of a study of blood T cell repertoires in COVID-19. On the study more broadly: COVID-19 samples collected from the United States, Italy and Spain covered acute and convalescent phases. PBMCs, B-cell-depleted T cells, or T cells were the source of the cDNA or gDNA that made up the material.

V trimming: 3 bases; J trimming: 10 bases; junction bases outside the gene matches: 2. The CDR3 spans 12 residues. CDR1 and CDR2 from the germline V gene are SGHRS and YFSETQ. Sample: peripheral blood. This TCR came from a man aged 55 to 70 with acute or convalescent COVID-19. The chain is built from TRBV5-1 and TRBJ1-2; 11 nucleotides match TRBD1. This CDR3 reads CASSWDRGSYTF. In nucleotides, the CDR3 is TGCGCCAGCAGCTGGGACAGGGGGTCCTACACCTTC.